This is a list of T cell receptor beta chains from one sample in a study of cytomegalovirus exposure and HLA in healthy donors. Assay used: immunoSEQ multiplex PCR; TCRdb lists only in-frame clones, some missing. Of 95,000 to 120,000 clones listed, 82% were seen once; the top ten hold roughly 2.5%. Sequencing input: PBMCs. Source of these receptors: a woman between 18 and 29 years old in good health and CMV-seronegative. Each CDR3 is given with its conserved first and last residue. The D gene is left open where the match is weak. The size entry is marked missing in some rows and otherwise reads once, few, many or a size class.

>-|TRBD2|TRBV15|TRBJ2-5
CATSRDWGGQETQYF
TGTGCCACCAGCAGAGATTGGGGGGGCCAAGAGACCCAGTACTTC
>-|-|TRBV10-2|TRBJ1-5
CASTPGGGPNQPQHF
TGCGCCAGCACCCCCGGGGGGGGCCCTAATCAGCCCCAGCATTTT
>-|TRBD2|TRBV30|TRBJ2-2
CAWSVRILAGGPTGELFF
TGTGCCTGGAGTGTACGTATTTTGGCGGGAGGGCCCACCGGGGAGCTGTTTTTT
>-|TRBD1|TRBV29-1|TRBJ2-2
CSVGTDANTGELFF
TGCAGCGTGGGGACAGACGCGAACACCGGGGAGCTGTTTTTT
>-|-|TRBV2|TRBJ1-3
CASSDSGNTIYF
TGTGCCAGCAGTGACTCCGGAAACACCATATATTTT
>few|-|TRBV6-5|TRBJ2-2
CASTRGTGELFF
TGTGCCAGCACGAGGGGGACCGGGGAGCTGTTTTTT
>-|-|TRBV2|TRBJ2-3
CASSYRQGGSTDTQYF
TGTGCCAGCAGTTATCGACAGGGAGGTAGCACAGATACGCAGTATTTT
>-|-|TRBV19|TRBJ1-1
CATTGRARSEAFF
TGTGCCACCACGGGAAGAGCAAGGTCTGAAGCTTTCTTT
>-|TRBD2|TRBV7-9|TRBJ2-6
CAKRTSGGPSGANVLTF
TGTGCCAAACGGACTAGCGGGGGGCCTTCTGGGGCCAACGTCCTGACTTTC
>-|-|TRBV19|TRBJ1-5
CASSIGGLRGNQPQHF
TGTGCCAGTAGTATAGGAGGGCTTAGGGGCAATCAGCCCCAGCATTTT
>-|-|TRBV20-1|TRBJ1-2
CSARNREGYTF
TGCAGTGCCAGGAACAGGGAGGGCTACACCTTC
>-|-|TRBV7-9|TRBJ2-7
CASSLSGTPPYEQYF
TGTGCCAGCAGCTTAAGTGGGACACCACCCTACGAGCAGTACTTC
>-|TRBD1|TRBV7-6|TRBJ1-4
CASSLLTGGFPTNEKLFF
TGTGCCAGCAGCTTATTGACAGGGGGCTTTCCAACTAATGAAAAACTGTTTTTT
>-|TRBD1|TRBV7-2|TRBJ1-4
CASSSQGGGGNEKLFF
TGTGCCAGCAGCTCACAGGGGGGCGGAGGTAATGAAAAACTGTTTTTT
>few|-|TRBV28|TRBJ2-5
CASAGGVPETQYF
TGTGCCAGCGCAGGAGGAGTCCCAGAGACCCAGTACTTC
>-|-|TRBV5-1|TRBJ2-3
CASSLERTRFSTDTQYF
TGCGCCAGCAGCTTGGAACGGACTCGTTTTAGCACAGATACGCAGTATTTT
>-|-|TRBV5-6|TRBJ1-5
CASSQQLTGQPQHF
TGTGCCAGCAGCCAACAACTCACAGGTCAGCCCCAGCATTTT
>-|TRBD1|TRBV27|TRBJ2-2
CASSPIRTGYTGELFF
TGTGCCAGCAGCCCTATAAGGACAGGGTACACCGGGGAGCTGTTTTTT
>few|TRBD1|TRBV6-5|TRBJ1-6
CASSYSNRGESPLHF
TGTGCCAGCAGTTACTCGAACAGGGGGGAATCACCCCTCCACTTT
>few|-|TRBV6-5|TRBJ1-1
CASSRRREGTEAFF
TGTGCCAGCAGCCGACGGAGGGAGGGGACTGAAGCTTTCTTT